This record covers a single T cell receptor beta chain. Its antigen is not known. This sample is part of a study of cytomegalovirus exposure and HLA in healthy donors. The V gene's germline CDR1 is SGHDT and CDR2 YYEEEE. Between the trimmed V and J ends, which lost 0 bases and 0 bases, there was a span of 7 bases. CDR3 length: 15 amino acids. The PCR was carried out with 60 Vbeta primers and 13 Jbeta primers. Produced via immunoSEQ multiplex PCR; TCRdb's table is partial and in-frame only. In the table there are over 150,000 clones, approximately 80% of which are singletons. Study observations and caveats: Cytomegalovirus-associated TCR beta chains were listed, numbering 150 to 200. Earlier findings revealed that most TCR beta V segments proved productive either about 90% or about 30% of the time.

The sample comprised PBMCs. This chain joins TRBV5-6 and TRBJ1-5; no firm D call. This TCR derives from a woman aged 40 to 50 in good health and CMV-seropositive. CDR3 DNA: TGTGCCAGCAGCTTGGGGCCTCATAGCAATCAGCCCCAGCATTTT. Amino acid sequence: CASSLGPHSNQPQHF.